This is a list of T cell receptor beta chains from one sample in a study of blood T cell repertoires in COVID-19. Libraries were prepared by immunoSEQ multiplex PCR; TCRdb keeps only in-frame clonotypes and omits some of them. The sample includes fewer than 250,000 clones, about nine tenths of them seen just once. Material for sequencing was peripheral blood. These receptors were taken from a woman in her 70s with acute or convalescent COVID-19. The CDR3 runs from the conserved cysteine through the conserved F or W. The D gene is left open where the match is weak. Clone size is given for some rows only: seen once, a few or many times, or a class if the clone is expanded.

abundance: .; j_gene: TRBJ1-3; v_gene: TRBV3-1/TRBV3-2; d_gene: .; CDR3aa: CASSHLTGSGNTIYF; CDR3nt: TGTGCCAGCAGCCATTTGACAGGTAGCGGAAACACCATATATTTT
abundance: .; j_gene: TRBJ2-7; v_gene: TRBV28; d_gene: .; CDR3aa: CASSLRSWGFHEQYF; CDR3nt: TGTGCCAGCAGTTTAAGGAGTTGGGGCTTCCACGAGCAGTACTTC
abundance: once; j_gene: TRBJ1-3; v_gene: TRBV19; d_gene: .; CDR3aa: CASSIGQASGNTIYF; CDR3nt: TGTGCCAGTAGTATAGGACAGGCCTCTGGAAACACCATATATTTT
abundance: .; j_gene: TRBJ2-7; v_gene: TRBV5-4; d_gene: .; CDR3aa: CASSFVPLSPGYEQYF; CDR3nt: TGTGCCAGCAGCTTCGTCCCGTTATCTCCGGGGTACGAGCAGTACTTC
abundance: few; j_gene: TRBJ2-3; v_gene: TRBV5-1; d_gene: TRBD2; CDR3aa: CASSPPGLAGVHTQYF; CDR3nt: TGCGCCAGCAGCCCCCCTGGGTTAGCGGGAGTACATACGCAGTATTTT
abundance: .; j_gene: TRBJ1-1; v_gene: TRBV3-1/TRBV3-2; d_gene: TRBD1; CDR3aa: CASSFWTGLNTEAFF; CDR3nt: TGTGCCAGCAGCTTTTGGACAGGACTGAACACTGAAGCTTTCTTT
abundance: .; j_gene: TRBJ2-3; v_gene: TRBV5-1; d_gene: TRBD2; CDR3aa: CASSFGLAGVDTQYF; CDR3nt: TGCGCCAGCAGCTTCGGACTAGCGGGGGTAGATACGCAGTATTTT
abundance: once; j_gene: TRBJ2-2; v_gene: TRBV7-2; d_gene: TRBD1; CDR3aa: CASSPTGANTGELFF; CDR3nt: TGTGCCAGCAGCCCTACAGGGGCGAACACCGGGGAGCTGTTTTTT
abundance: .; j_gene: TRBJ2-1; v_gene: TRBV28; d_gene: .; CDR3aa: CASSLEAEQFF; CDR3nt: TGTGCCAGCAGTTTAGAAGCTGAGCAGTTCTTC
abundance: .; j_gene: TRBJ2-3; v_gene: TRBV7-9; d_gene: TRBD2; CDR3aa: CASSPISGGASSTDTQYF; CDR3nt: TGTGCCAGCAGCCCCATTAGCGGGGGCGCTTCTAGCACAGATACGCAGTATTTT
abundance: .; j_gene: TRBJ1-5; v_gene: TRBV19; d_gene: .; CDR3aa: CASSIFPTGGVNQPQHF; CDR3nt: TGTGCCAGTAGTATCTTTCCCACGGGGGGAGTTAATCAGCCCCAGCATTTT
abundance: .; j_gene: TRBJ2-1; v_gene: TRBV4-2; d_gene: .; CDR3aa: CASSQAGASYNEQFF; CDR3nt: TGTGCCAGCAGCCAAGCGGGAGCCTCCTACAATGAGCAGTTCTTC
abundance: .; j_gene: TRBJ2-1; v_gene: TRBV7-3; d_gene: TRBD2; CDR3aa: CASSMTSGRGNEQFF; CDR3nt: TGTGCCAGCAGCATGACTAGCGGGAGGGGTAATGAGCAGTTCTTC
abundance: once; j_gene: TRBJ2-1; v_gene: TRBV18; d_gene: .; CDR3aa: CASLPARQNEQFF; CDR3nt: TGTGCCAGTCTCCCGGCGCGGCAGAATGAGCAGTTCTTC
abundance: .; j_gene: TRBJ2-7; v_gene: TRBV5-6; d_gene: TRBD1; CDR3aa: CASKDTGTADNEQYF; CDR3nt: TGTGCCAGCAAGGATACCGGGACAGCCGATAACGAGCAGTACTTC
abundance: .; j_gene: TRBJ1-1; v_gene: TRBV7-9; d_gene: TRBD1; CDR3aa: CASSLAGTVNTEAFF; CDR3nt: TGTGCCAGCAGCTTAGCTGGGACAGTGAACACTGAAGCTTTCTTT
abundance: once; j_gene: TRBJ1-5; v_gene: TRBV27; d_gene: .; CDR3aa: CASSAGALQPQHF; CDR3nt: TGTGCCAGCAGCGCAGGGGCGTTGCAGCCCCAGCATTTT
abundance: .; j_gene: TRBJ1-2; v_gene: TRBV18; d_gene: .; CDR3aa: CASSRQLDRNPGYTF; CDR3nt: TGTGCCAGCTCACGACAACTTGACAGGAATCCAGGCTACACCTTC
abundance: .; j_gene: TRBJ1-3; v_gene: TRBV5-1; d_gene: .; CDR3aa: CASSLQQGSGNTIYF; CDR3nt: TGCGCCAGCAGCTTGCAACAGGGCTCTGGAAACACCATATATTTT
abundance: .; j_gene: TRBJ2-7; v_gene: TRBV28; d_gene: .; CDR3aa: CASSLGGSRGRIEQYF; CDR3nt: TGTGCCAGCAGTCTAGGGGGGTCGAGGGGGCGAATCGAGCAGTACTTC
abundance: .; j_gene: TRBJ2-2; v_gene: TRBV6-5; d_gene: TRBD2; CDR3aa: CASSLAGPEAGELFF; CDR3nt: TGTGCCAGCAGTCTAGCGGGGCCCGAGGCCGGGGAGCTGTTTTTT
abundance: .; j_gene: TRBJ1-5; v_gene: TRBV5-8; d_gene: .; CDR3aa: CASRLPNGQPQHF; CDR3nt: TGTGCCAGCAGGTTGCCGAACGGGCAGCCCCAGCATTTT
abundance: .; j_gene: TRBJ2-3; v_gene: TRBV29-1; d_gene: TRBD2; CDR3aa: CSGRISSGGQYF; CDR3nt: TGCAGCGGAAGGATTTCTAGCGGGGGGCAGTATTTT
abundance: .; j_gene: TRBJ1-2; v_gene: TRBV18; d_gene: TRBD1; CDR3aa: CASSPDRNYGYTF; CDR3nt: TGTGCCAGCTCACCGGACAGGAACTATGGCTACACCTTC
abundance: once; j_gene: TRBJ1-6; v_gene: TRBV23-1; d_gene: .; CDR3aa: CASSQSCLGRGLYNSPLHF; CDR3nt: TGCGCCAGCAGTCAATCATGTCTCGGCAGGGGTTTATATAATTCACCCCTCCACTTT
abundance: .; j_gene: TRBJ1-1; v_gene: TRBV10-1; d_gene: .; CDR3aa: CASSLNLNTEAFF; CDR3nt: TGCGCCAGCAGCCTCAACTTGAACACTGAAGCTTTCTTT
abundance: .; j_gene: TRBJ1-4; v_gene: TRBV28; d_gene: TRBD1; CDR3aa: CASNKQGVTNEKLFF; CDR3nt: TGTGCCAGCAACAAGCAGGGGGTAACTAATGAAAAACTGTTTTTT
abundance: .; j_gene: TRBJ1-6; v_gene: TRBV6-4; d_gene: .; CDR3aa: CASSVPPGDNSPLHF; CDR3nt: TGTGCCAGCAGTGTTCCTCCGGGAGACAATTCACCCCTCCACTTT
abundance: .; j_gene: TRBJ1-2; v_gene: TRBV27; d_gene: .; CDR3aa: CASSNQALQAGYGYTF; CDR3nt: TGTGCCAGCAGTAACCAGGCCCTTCAAGCGGGCTATGGCTACACCTTC
abundance: .; j_gene: TRBJ2-5; v_gene: TRBV6-5; d_gene: TRBD2; CDR3aa: CASSFRGGVETQYF; CDR3nt: TGTGCCAGCAGCTTCCGGGGAGGGGTAGAGACCCAGTACTTC
abundance: .; j_gene: TRBJ2-7; v_gene: TRBV21-1; d_gene: .; CDR3aa: CASSKVASRVEQYF; CDR3nt: TGTGCCAGCAGCAAAGTCGCTTCCAGGGTCGAGCAGTACTTC
abundance: .; j_gene: TRBJ2-2; v_gene: TRBV9; d_gene: .; CDR3aa: CASSPGPGGETGELFF; CDR3nt: TGTGCCAGCAGCCCCGGACCCGGCGGGGAAACCGGGGAGCTGTTTTTT
abundance: .; j_gene: TRBJ1-2; v_gene: TRBV6-5; d_gene: .; CDR3aa: CASRDGGEGGYTF; CDR3nt: TGTGCCAGCAGGGATGGGGGGGAAGGAGGCTACACCTTC
abundance: .; j_gene: TRBJ2-3; v_gene: TRBV7-2; d_gene: .; CDR3aa: CASNLLAQIRTDTQYF; CDR3nt: TGTGCCAGCAACCTACTAGCCCAGATCCGCACAGATACGCAGTATTTT
abundance: .; j_gene: TRBJ2-2; v_gene: TRBV5-1; d_gene: .; CDR3aa: CASSLAVGGTGELFF; CDR3nt: TGCGCCAGCAGCTTGGCCGTGGGGGGCACCGGGGAGCTGTTTTTT
abundance: .; j_gene: TRBJ2-5; v_gene: TRBV18; d_gene: TRBD2; CDR3aa: CASSNQATSGYQETQYF; CDR3nt: TGTGCCAGCTCAAACCAAGCGACTAGCGGTTACCAAGAGACCCAGTACTTC
abundance: .; j_gene: TRBJ2-2; v_gene: TRBV2; d_gene: TRBD2; CDR3aa: CAIGGLAGAGELFF; CDR3nt: TGTGCCATCGGCGGCCTAGCGGGGGCCGGGGAGCTGTTTTTT
abundance: .; j_gene: TRBJ1-2; v_gene: TRBV28; d_gene: .; CDR3aa: CASSSPPDRLGYTF; CDR3nt: TGTGCCAGCAGTTCCCCACCCGACAGGCTTGGCTACACCTTC
abundance: .; j_gene: TRBJ2-1; v_gene: TRBV24-1; d_gene: .; CDR3aa: CATSDSSLLYNEQFF; CDR3nt: TGTGCCACCAGTGATTCCTCCCTCCTCTACAATGAGCAGTTCTTC
abundance: .; j_gene: TRBJ2-7; v_gene: TRBV5-1; d_gene: .; CDR3aa: CASSLDWGEFLNEQYF; CDR3nt: TGCGCCAGCAGCTTGGATTGGGGGGAATTCCTCAACGAGCAGTACTTC
abundance: .; j_gene: TRBJ2-5; v_gene: TRBV28; d_gene: .; CDR3aa: CASREEETQYF; CDR3nt: TGTGCCAGCCGCGAGGAAGAGACCCAGTACTTC
abundance: .; j_gene: TRBJ1-4; v_gene: TRBV2; d_gene: TRBD1; CDR3aa: CASSGARQGLKRLFF; CDR3nt: TGTGCCAGCAGCGGGGCCCGACAGGGACTGAAAAGACTGTTTTTT